These 23 T cell receptor beta chains were all obtained from the same sample, sequenced in a study of cytomegalovirus exposure and HLA in healthy donors. PCR amplification relied on 60 Vbeta primers (plus 13 Jbeta primers). Only in-frame clones appear in the TCRdb table, and some are missing; sequencing was by immunoSEQ multiplex PCR. The table lists approximately 160,000 clones, around 76% of them singletons, with approximately 1.5% in the top ten. Material: PBMCs. These TCRs come from a man aged 40-49 years in good health and CMV-seronegative.

The rearrangement links TRBV4-2 to TRBJ2-5; possible D gene TRBD2, 6 bases. The V end lost 1 base, the J end lost 1 base, and 16 bases lay between the germline ends. The germline V gene encodes CDR1 LGHNA and CDR2 YNFKEQ. This CDR3 region has 17 residues. The CDR3 here is CASSQGLERRGQETQYF. CDR3 nucleotides: TGTGCCAGCAGCCAAGGGCTAGAGCGGAGGGGCCAAGAGACCCAGTACTTC.

In its sample, this clone was seen once. The rearrangement links TRBV5-1 to TRBJ2-3; 7 positions match TRBD2. Per the germline V gene, CDR1 is SGHRS and CDR2 is YFSETQ. The trim removed 4 bases at V and 0 bases at J, leaving 5 bases unmatched. The CDR3 spans 15 residues. CDR3: CASSASGDSTDTQYF. CDR3 in DNA: TGCGCCAGCAGCGCCAGCGGGGATAGCACAGATACGCAGTATTTT.

The rearrangement links TRBV27 to TRBJ2-3, with 8 bases identical to TRBD2. Germline-derived CDR1 and CDR2 are MNHEY and SMNVEV (reference sequence). There are 18 residues in the CDR3. Trimming took 5 bases from V and 4 from J; bases not matched to a gene: 17. DNA of the CDR3: TGTGCCAGCAGTGTCCCCTCCGGGACTAGGTCATGGGCAGATACGCAGTATTTT. Protein: CASSVPSGTRSWADTQYF.

The chain uses TRBV14 and TRBJ1-2; 8 nucleotides match TRBD1. V was pared by 2 bases and J by 7 bases, with 12 bases of the junction left unmatched. There are 16 residues in the CDR3. Germline CDR1 reads SGHDN; CDR2 reads FVKESK. CDR3 nucleotide sequence: TGTGCCAGCAGCCAAAACGAGGACAGGGCGGTTTCTGGCTACACCTTC. It specifies CASSQNEDRAVSGYTF.

The rearrangement uses TRBV30 and TRBJ1-2, with 9 bases identical to TRBD1. The V segment lost 2 bases and the J segment 4 bases; nucleotides outside the gene matches: 11. The CDR3 totals 16 residues. Per the germline V gene, CDR1 is GTSNPN and CDR2 is SVGIG (reference sequence). CDR3 in amino acids: CAWSLSNWTGVYGYTF. Here the CDR3 DNA reads TGTGCCTGGAGTCTATCGAATTGGACAGGGGTCTATGGCTACACCTTC.

CDR3 coding DNA: TGTGCCAGCAGTCTTCGGGACTGGGGAGGAGTGTTGGGGACTAGTTACTACGAGCAGTACTTC. Its translation is CASSLRDWGGVLGTSYYEQYF. This rearrangement joins TRBV28 to TRBJ2-5; 8 bases match TRBD2. Near its end, the DNA agrees better with TRBJ2-7, so the J call may be wrong. Germline loops: CDR1 MDHEN, CDR2 SYDVKM. The CDR3 contains 21 residues.

This chain's CDR3 is CASSYGQVGTTGELFF. DNA of the CDR3: TGCGCCAGCAGCTATGGACAGGTTGGGACCACCGGGGAGCTGTTTTTT. The V call is TRBV5-1, the J call TRBJ2-2; 7 positions match TRBD1. Germline V gene lookup returns CDR1 SGHRS and CDR2 YFSETQ. The V segment lost 3 bases and the J segment 4 bases; nucleotides outside the gene matches: 9. CDR3 length equals 16 residues.

The chain recombines TRBV6-5 with TRBJ1-2; 7 bases match TRBD1. After removal of 5 bases from V and 4 bases from J, the junction contained 7 bases not matched to a gene. Per the germline V gene, CDR1 is MNHEY and CDR2 is SVGAGI. The CDR3 runs 14 residues. The CDR3 loop is CASSTPDRAYGYTF. The CDR3 region has the DNA TGTGCCAGCAGTACCCCCGACAGGGCCTATGGCTACACCTTC.

The chain couples TRBV7-3 to TRBJ2-3, with a tentative D call TRBD2 (6 bases). From germline, CDR1 is SGHTA and CDR2 FQGTGA. This CDR3 has 15 residues. V was cut by 2 bases and J by 0 bases, with 9 bases left in between. CDR3 residues: CASSLSRDSTDTQYF. Written as DNA, the CDR3 is TGTGCCAGCAGCTTATCGCGGGACAGCACAGATACGCAGTATTTT. The full variable domain, completed using reference TRBV7-3 and TRBJ2-3, is GAGVSQTPSNKVTEKGKYVELRCDPISGHTALYWYRQSLGQGPEFLIYFQGTGAADDSGLPNDRFFAVRPEGSVSTLKIQRTERGDSAVYLCASSLSRDSTDTQYFGPGTRLTVL.

This clone was seen more than once but under ten times. The chain is built from TRBV27 and TRBJ2-7; 12 nucleotides line up with TRBD2. The germline V gene encodes CDR1 MNHEY and CDR2 SMNVEV (reference sequence). This CDR3 is built from 14 residues. J gave up 4 bases and V 5 bases, and 3 bases lay outside the gene matches. CDR3 residues: CASSGTSGPYEQYF. In DNA form, the CDR3 reads TGTGCCAGCAGTGGGACTAGCGGGCCGTACGAGCAGTACTTC.

Here the CDR3 DNA reads TGTGCCAGCAGCCTCGGGACTAGCGGGAGGGGAGAGACCCAGTACTTC. Its protein product is CASSLGTSGRGETQYF. The genes are TRBV7-2 and TRBJ2-5, with 16 bases aligning to TRBD2. Germline CDR1 SGHTA, CDR2 FQGNSA. This CDR3 has 16 amino acids. Trimming removed 5 bases from V and 4 bases from J; junction bases left unmatched: 4.

The chain carries TRBV25-1 and TRBJ2-7; D is undetermined. The CDR3 is made up of 11 amino acids. CDR1 is MGHDK, CDR2 SYGVNS, per germline. Trimming removed 1 base at V and 6 bases at J, with 4 bases between. The CDR3 coding sequence is TGTGCCAGCAGTGAATCTTTCGAGCAGTACTTC. This translates into CASSESFEQYF.

The V and J genes are TRBV18 and TRBJ2-5; TRBD2 agrees at 8 bases. Germline loops: CDR1 KGHSH, CDR2 LQKENI. This CDR3 is built from 15 residues. The V segment lost 3 bases and the J segment 5 bases; nucleotides outside the gene matches: 8. The CDR3 region is CASSPPSGGFETQYF. CDR3 coding DNA: TGTGCCAGCTCACCCCCGTCGGGAGGGTTCGAGACCCAGTACTTC.

The chain is built from TRBV10-3 and TRBJ1-5; D unresolved. Trimming cost V 10 bases and J 4 bases, with 11 bases left between them. Germline assignment: CDR1 ENHRY and CDR2 SYGVKD. The CDR3 spans 12 residues. Written as DNA, the CDR3 is TGTGCCACGGAGGACGGGAATCAGCCCCAGCATTTT. Translating gives CATEDGNQPQHF.

This clone was seen only a few times. This chain links TRBV27 with TRBJ1-5; no clear D. Between the trimmed V and J ends, which lost 2 bases and 11 bases, there was a span of 7 bases. In germline, CDR1 is MNHEY, CDR2 SMNVEV (reference sequence). There are 11 residues in the CDR3. The CDR3 DNA reads as TGTGCCAGCAGTTTAAACCGGGCCCAGCATTTT. Encoded protein: CASSLNRAQHF.

This chain joins TRBV19 and TRBJ1-1; the D gene is possibly TRBD1 (6 bases). There are 16 residues in the CDR3. Germline V gives CDR1 LNHDA, CDR2 SQIVND (reference sequence). V lost 3 bases to trimming and J lost 2 bases, with 16 bases between them. The CDR3 DNA is TGTGCCAGTAGTATCTTTACAGGGAGTTATAACACTGAAGCTTTCTTT. Protein sequence: CASSIFTGSYNTEAFF.

V and J are TRBV11-2 and TRBJ2-1, with D possibly being TRBD1 (5 bases). The CDR3 contains 15 residues. CDR1 and CDR2 (germline): SGHAT, FQNNGV. Trimming left V 3 bases short and J 0 bases short, with 9 bases between. As DNA, the CDR3 is TGTGCCAGCAGCTTCTATCAGGGCTCCTACAATGAGCAGTTCTTC. It codes for CASSFYQGSYNEQFF.

This sequence joins TRBV19 and TRBJ1-2; perhaps TRBD1 as D (6 bases). The V and J ends lost 10 bases and 3 bases respectively, with 15 bases between them. The CDR3 totals 13 residues. The V gene's germline CDR1 is LNHDA and CDR2 SQIVND (reference sequence). CDR3 coding DNA: TGTGCCACTAGCTCCGGACAGTACTATGGCTACACCTTC. This codes for CATSSGQYYGYTF.

This chain connects TRBV7-9 to TRBJ1-2; no clear D gene. The germline V and J ends were trimmed by 7 bases and 7 bases, with 25 bases remaining between them. CDR1 is SEHNR, CDR2 FQNEAQ, per germline (reference sequence). The CDR3 loop spans 16 amino acids. CDR3 in amino acids: CASTRGFGGSSFGYTF. Here the CDR3 DNA reads TGTGCCAGCACACGGGGATTTGGAGGTTCCTCTTTTGGCTACACCTTC.

The chain uses TRBV28 and TRBJ2-7; 8 bases match TRBD1. The ends lost 8 bases at V and 4 bases at J; junction bases unmatched: 10. Germline V CDR1 and CDR2: MDHEN, SYDVKM. This CDR3 contains 14 residues. CDR3 protein: CASQGAQGGYEQYF. CDR3 sequence (DNA): TGTGCCAGCCAGGGGGCCCAGGGTGGTTACGAGCAGTACTTC.

The count of this clone is one. This chain joins TRBV5-1 and TRBJ1-1, with D perhaps TRBD1 (6 bases). The CDR3 contains 16 residues. CDR1 and CDR2 (germline): SGHRS, YFSETQ. Between the trimmed V and J ends, which lost 3 bases and 5 bases, there was a span of 20 bases. In nucleotides, the CDR3 is TGCGCCAGCAGCTCCCCGGGGGGCGCCCGGTCTACTGAAGCTTTCTTT. This sequence encodes CASSSPGGARSTEAFF.

The chain couples TRBV29-1 to TRBJ1-2, with D perhaps matching TRBD1 (6 bases). CDR1 SQVTM and CDR2 ANQGSEA come from the germline V gene. V dropped 4 bases and J dropped 6 bases, with 15 bases sitting between them. The CDR3 extends over 13 amino acids. CDR3 protein: CSVGTVQDHGYTF. The CDR3 bases are TGCAGCGTTGGGACAGTCCAGGACCATGGCTACACCTTC.

The chain joins TRBV27 to TRBJ2-6; 7 bases map to TRBD1. This CDR3 is 15 amino acids long. The germline V gene has CDR1 MNHEY and CDR2 SMNVEV (reference sequence). V lost 7 bases to trimming and J lost 2 bases; unmatched junction nucleotides: 5. As DNA, the CDR3 is TGTGCCAGCACCCGAGGGGGCCCTGGGGCCAACGTCCTGACTTTC. It encodes CASTRGGPGANVLTF. The complete variable domain, with remaining parts taken from reference TRBV27 and TRBJ2-6, reads EAQVTQNPRYLITVTGKKLTVTCSQNMNHEYMSWYRQDPGLGLRQIYYSMNVEVTDKGDVPEGYKVSRKEKRNFPLILESPSPNQTSLYFCASTRGGPGANVLTFGAGSRLTVL.